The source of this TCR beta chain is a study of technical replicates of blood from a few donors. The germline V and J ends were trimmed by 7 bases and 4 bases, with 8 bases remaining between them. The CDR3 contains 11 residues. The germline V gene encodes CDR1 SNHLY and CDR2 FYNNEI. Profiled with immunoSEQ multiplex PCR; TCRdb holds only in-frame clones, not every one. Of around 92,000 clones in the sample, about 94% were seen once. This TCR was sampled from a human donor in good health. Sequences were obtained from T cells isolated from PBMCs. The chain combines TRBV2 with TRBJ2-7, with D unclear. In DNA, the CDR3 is TGTGCCAGCACGACATATTACGAGCAGTACTTC. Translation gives CASTTYYEQYF.